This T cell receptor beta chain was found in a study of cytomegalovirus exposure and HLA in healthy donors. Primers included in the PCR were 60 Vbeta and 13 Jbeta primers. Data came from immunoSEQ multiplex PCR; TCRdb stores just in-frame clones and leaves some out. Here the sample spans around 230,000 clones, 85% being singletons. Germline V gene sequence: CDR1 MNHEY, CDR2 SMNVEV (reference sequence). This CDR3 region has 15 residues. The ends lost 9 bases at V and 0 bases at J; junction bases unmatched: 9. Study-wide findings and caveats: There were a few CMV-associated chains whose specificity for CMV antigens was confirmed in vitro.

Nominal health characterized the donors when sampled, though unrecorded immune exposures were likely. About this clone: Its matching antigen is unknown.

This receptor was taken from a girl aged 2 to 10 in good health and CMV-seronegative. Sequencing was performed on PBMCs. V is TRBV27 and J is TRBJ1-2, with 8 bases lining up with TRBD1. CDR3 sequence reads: CARRQGRLSNYGYTF. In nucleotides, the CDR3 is TGTGCCAGGCGACAGGGGCGACTCTCTAACTATGGCTACACCTTC.